This TCR beta chain was profiled in a study of OX40 agonist ivuxolimab in advanced cancers. At the level of the study: Hepatocellular carcinoma, melanoma, renal cell or head and neck cancer affected the dose-escalation patients. With a range of roughly 20 to 80, age averaged 60 years, and around 83% were male.

Germline CDR1 SQVTM, CDR2 ANQGSEA. The V and J ends lost 4 bases and 10 bases respectively, with 16 bases between them. The CDR3 has 12 amino acids. Sequenced by immunoSEQ multiplex PCR; TCRdb stores in-frame clones only, minus some. The profile shows fewer than 80,000 clones, about 91% of them singletons. The source was CD4+ or CD8+ T cells sorted from blood, collected in a trial of the OX40 agonist ivuxolimab. The chain uses TRBV29-1 and TRBJ2-5; D is possibly TRBD1 (6 bases). The sequence was obtained from an adult with an advanced solid tumor such as melanoma, head and neck, liver or kidney cancer. CDR3 coding DNA: TGCAGCGTTGGACAGGCCCCGGGTGACCAGTACTTC. Residues: CSVGQAPGDQYF.